The 19 T cell receptor beta chains below all came from one sample that was sequenced in a study of identical twins. TCRdb reanalysed the 5' RACE reads using MiXCR and keeps one entry per CDR3 protein. The sample holds some 1,700,000 distinct CDR3 sequences, about 32% seen once. The sequencing sample was made of cord blood. These receptors all stem from a newborn girl in good health.

This clonotype was detected ten times or more. The chain combines TRBV7-9 with TRBJ2-3; D gene uncertain. The CDR3 loop spans 14 amino acids. Between the trimmed V and J ends, which lost 5 bases and 2 bases, there was a span of 11 bases. Germline values: CDR1 SEHNR, CDR2 FQNEAQ (reference sequence). The CDR3 protein is CASSPGEITDTQYF. The CDR3, as DNA: TGTGCCAGCAGCCCCGGCGAGATCACAGATACGCAGTATTTT.

V is TRBV9 and J is TRBJ2-3; TRBD2 matches 7 bases. With 5 bases clipped from V and 3 bases from J, the junction kept 18 bases outside the gene matches. Germline V gene lookup returns CDR1 SGDLS and CDR2 YYNGEE. The CDR3 extends over 18 amino acids. The CDR3, as DNA: TGTGCCAGCAGAGCCTTTACCGGGACTGGGGGGGAGACAGATACGCAGTATTTT. Protein: CASRAFTGTGGETDTQYF.

This chain joins TRBV20-1 and TRBJ1-1; D remains ambiguous. Trimming cost V 8 bases and J 10 bases, with 23 bases left between them. The CDR3 is 13 amino acids. Germline V gives CDR1 DFQATT, CDR2 SNEGSKA (reference sequence). The CDR3 loop is CSPHEGPKRVAFF. The CDR3 region has the DNA TGCAGTCCTCATGAGGGTCCGAAGAGGGTAGCTTTCTTT.

The chain joins TRBV5-1 to TRBJ2-3; a possible D gene is TRBD2 (6 bases). Trimming cost V 0 bases and J 9 bases, with 14 bases left between them. CDR3 length equals 14 residues. The germline gives CDR1 SGHRS, CDR2 YFSETQ. The CDR3 DNA is TGCGCCAGCAGCTTGGTTCGGGAGCAAAGCACGCAGTATTTT. As protein: CASSLVREQSTQYF.

V usage is TRBV29-1 and J usage is TRBJ2-2, with 8 nucleotides matching TRBD2. CDR1 and CDR2 from the germline V gene are SQVTM and ANQGSEA. After removal of 4 bases from V and 4 bases from J, the junction contained 2 bases not matched to a gene. CDR3 length equals 13 residues. CDR3: CSVVLAGTGELFF. The CDR3 region has the DNA TGCAGCGTTGTTCTAGCGGGCACCGGGGAGCTGTTTTTT.

V gene TRBV7-2 combines with J gene TRBJ1-1; D uncertain. Trimming pared 4 bases from V and 1 base from J, leaving 13 bases between. This CDR3 spans 15 amino acids. Germline CDR1 is SGHTA and CDR2 is FQGNSA. The DNA of the CDR3 is TGTGCCAGCAGCTCACATCAGGATAGGAACACTGAAGCTTTCTTT. Its protein product is CASSSHQDRNTEAFF.

In its sample, this clonotype was seen a few times. The rearrangement joins TRBV20-1 to TRBJ1-5; D is unclear. Trimming left V 0 bases short and J 3 bases short, with 9 bases between. CDR1 and CDR2 from the germline V gene are DFQATT and SNEGSKA (reference sequence). The CDR3 is 14 amino acids. The CDR3 sequence: CSAREGQYNQPQHF. The DNA for the CDR3 is TGCAGTGCTAGAGAAGGCCAGTACAATCAGCCCCAGCATTTT.

There are many counts of this clonotype. A read error may account for a junction end that differs from germline. The chain combines TRBV5-1 with TRBJ1-1, with D possibly being TRBD1 (5 bases). This CDR3 comprises 12 residues. From germline, CDR1 is SGHRS and CDR2 YFSETQ. The chain's CDR3 is CASGRGNTEAFF. CDR3 DNA sequence: TGTGCCAGCGGAAGGGGGAACACTGAAGCTTTCTTT.

This clonotype turned up a few times. The V and J genes are TRBV6-5 and TRBJ1-2; possibly TRBD1 for D (6 bases). The CDR3 spans 15 residues. CDR1 is MNHEY and CDR2 is SVGAGI in the germline V gene. V lost 3 bases to trimming and J lost 3 bases, with 14 bases between them. The CDR3 DNA sequence: TGTGCCAGCAGTTATTTAACCGGGACATACTATGGCTACACCTTC. As protein: CASSYLTGTYYGYTF.

V is TRBV20-1 and J is TRBJ2-3; TRBD2 is a possible D gene (7 bases). Germline assignment: CDR1 DFQATT and CDR2 SNEGSKA (reference sequence). Trimming removed 6 bases from V and 0 bases from J, with 16 bases in between. The CDR3 is 15 residues long. CDR3 sequence reads: CSAQNRGASTDTQYF. The CDR3 coding sequence is TGCAGTGCCCAAAACCGGGGGGCGAGCACAGATACGCAGTATTTT.

This chain connects TRBV20-1 to TRBJ2-3; D is tentatively TRBD1 or TRBD2 (6 bases each). From germline, CDR1 is DFQATT and CDR2 SNEGSKA (reference sequence). The CDR3 covers 15 residues. Trimming shortened V by 6 bases and J by 0 bases, and 16 bases separated the two germline ends. The DNA of the CDR3 is TGCAGTGCCCTGCTAGGAGGGGGAAGCACAGATACGCAGTATTTT. It specifies CSALLGGGSTDTQYF.

The J gene is TRBJ1-2, the V gene TRBV9; TRBD1 agrees at 7 bases. The V segment lost 0 bases and the J segment 2 bases; nucleotides outside the gene matches: 10. The CDR3 runs 17 residues. Per germline, CDR1 SGDLS and CDR2 YYNGEE. The CDR3 DNA follows: TGTGCCAGCAGCGTAGCTATTGGGGAGACAGGGAACTATGGCTACACCTTC. Its translation: CASSVAIGETGNYGYTF.

V gene TRBV7-9 combines with J gene TRBJ2-5; 7 positions agree with TRBD2. V gave up 1 base and J gave up 2 bases; unmatched junction bases: 1. In germline, CDR1 is SEHNR, CDR2 FQNEAQ (reference sequence). CDR3 length: 14 residues. CDR3 nucleotide sequence: TGTGCCAGCAGCTTAGGGGAGGGACAAGAGACCCAGTACTTC. Its protein product is CASSLGEGQETQYF.

The rearrangement uses TRBV10-3 and TRBJ2-1; 16 nucleotides line up with TRBD2. The CDR3 has 16 amino acids. CDR1 and CDR2 (germline): ENHRY, SYGVKD. V was pared by 3 bases and J by 15 bases, with 11 bases of the junction left unmatched. CDR3 bases: TGTGCCATCAGTGACCCGGGACTAGCGGGGGGGTTTTCGTGGTTCTTC. Protein product: CAISDPGLAGGFSWFF.

The J gene is TRBJ1-5, the V gene TRBV28; the D gene is possibly TRBD1 (5 bases). The CDR3 totals 15 residues. Germline CDR1 and CDR2: MDHEN and SYDVKM. The V end was cut by 3 bases, the J end by 5 bases, with 14 bases between. CDR3 nucleotide sequence: TGTGCCAGCAGTTTGTCGGACAAGTTGGATCAGCCCCAGCATTTT. Encoded protein: CASSLSDKLDQPQHF.

There are a few counts of this clonotype. This sequence joins TRBV7-9 and TRBJ2-4; D gene unclear. This CDR3 is 16 amino acids long. CDR1 SEHNR and CDR2 FQNEAQ come from the germline V gene (reference sequence). V lost 1 base to trimming and J lost 0 bases, with 10 bases between them. The DNA of the CDR3 is TGTGCCAGCAGCTTAGGTCCGGCAGGAGCCAAAAACATTCAGTACTTC. Its protein is CASSLGPAGAKNIQYF.

This clonotype has a handful of counts. CDR3 residues: CSARDGKIYNEQFF. Written as DNA, the CDR3 is TGCAGTGCTAGAGATGGCAAGATCTACAATGAGCAGTTCTTC. V usage is TRBV20-1 and J usage is TRBJ2-1; no definite D call. Germline CDR1 and CDR2: DFQATT and SNEGSKA (reference sequence). Trimming removed 0 bases from V and 3 bases from J, with 9 bases in between. This CDR3 spans 14 amino acids.

CDR3: CSAVFGGASNSPLHF. CDR3 in DNA: TGCAGTGCCGTCTTTGGGGGGGCAAGTAATTCACCCCTCCACTTT. The chain uses TRBV20-1 and TRBJ1-6, with TRBD1 as a possible D gene (6 bases). This CDR3 is built from 15 residues. CDR1 is DFQATT, CDR2 SNEGSKA, per germline (reference sequence). V lost 6 bases, J lost 6 bases, and 18 bases lay in between.

Only one count was recorded for this clonotype. The CDR3 nucleotides read TGTGCCAGCAGTCCAAGAAAGACAGGCGGGGGCAATCAGCCCCAGCATTTT. Amino acids: CASSPRKTGGGNQPQHF. This rearrangement joins TRBV12-3 or TRBV12-4 to TRBJ1-5; TRBD1 is a possible D gene (6 bases). CDR3 length: 17 residues. V was shortened by 5 bases and J by 2 bases, with 19 bases between the two germline ends.